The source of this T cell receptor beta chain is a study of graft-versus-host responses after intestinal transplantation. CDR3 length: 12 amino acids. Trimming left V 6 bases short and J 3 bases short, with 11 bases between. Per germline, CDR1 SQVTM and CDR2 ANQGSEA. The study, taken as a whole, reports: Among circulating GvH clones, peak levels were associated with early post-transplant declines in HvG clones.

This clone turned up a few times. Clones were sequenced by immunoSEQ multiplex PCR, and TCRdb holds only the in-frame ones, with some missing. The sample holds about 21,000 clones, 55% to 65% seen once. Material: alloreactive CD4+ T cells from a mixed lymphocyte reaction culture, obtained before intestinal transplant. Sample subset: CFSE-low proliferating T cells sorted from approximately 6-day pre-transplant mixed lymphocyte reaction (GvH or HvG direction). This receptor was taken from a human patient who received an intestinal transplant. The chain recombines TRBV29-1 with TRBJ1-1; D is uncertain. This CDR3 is CSVGEGDTEAFF. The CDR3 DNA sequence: TGCAGCGTAGGAGAGGGTGACACTGAAGCTTTCTTT.